Each of the 21 T cell receptor beta chains below was sequenced from the same sample in a study of T cells in Graves' hyperthyroidism and ophthalmopathy. TCR beta CDR3 sequences were amplified from RNA transcripts. The study used the HTBI primer set for a first-round RT-PCR of the TCR CDR3. From the multiplex PCR reads, TCRdb called clonotypes with MiXCR, one entry per CDR3 protein. Seen here are around 580,000 distinct CDR3 sequences, 40% to 55% observed once, and the top ten hold approximately 7.5%. Sequenced sample: peripheral blood or thyroid tissue (not recorded which). The receptors stem from a woman aged 18-30 years with Graves' hyperthyroidism.

Turning to this clonotype: One end of the junction is discordant with germline, which a read error may explain. The rearrangement joins TRBV12-3 or TRBV12-4 to TRBJ1-1; D unresolved. CDR3 length equals 12 residues. The CDR3 spells CAGSLGLTEALF. In nucleotides, the CDR3 is TGTGCCGGCAGTTTAGGACTGACTGAAGCTCTCTTT.

The rearrangement joins TRBV29-1 to TRBJ1-2; weak D call: TRBD1 (5 bases). There are 15 residues in the CDR3. Germline V gives CDR1 SQVTM, CDR2 ANQGSEA. The ends were cut back, 0 bases at V and 8 bases at J, with 19 bases in the middle. CDR3 nucleotide sequence: TGCAGCGTTGAAGATCTTGGGACCTCCTTCGAGGGCTACACCTTC. Its protein product is CSVEDLGTSFEGYTF.

The table lists this clonotype with a few counts. The chain uses TRBV5-6 and TRBJ1-4; 12 positions agree with TRBD1. V was pared by 3 bases and J by 5 bases, with 5 bases of the junction left unmatched. The CDR3 has 16 residues. From germline, CDR1 is SGHDT and CDR2 YYEEEE. DNA of the CDR3: TGTGCCAGCAGCTGGGGACAGGGGGCGCGAAATGAAAAACTGTTTTTT. Its translation is CASSWGQGARNEKLFF.

This clonotype showed up just once. It may be a read error: a sequence one base away is much more abundant. V gene TRBV12-3 or TRBV12-4 combines with J gene TRBJ1-2; D might be TRBD1 (5 bases). CDR3 length: 14 amino acids. The chain's CDR3 is CAGSLLGHNYGYTF. CDR3 coding DNA: TGTGCCGGCAGTTTACTTGGACATAACTATGGCTACACCTTC.

To note about this clonotype: Being one base from a much bigger clone, this may be a read error. This likely comes from a read error, as the CDR3 has no conserved phenylalanine or tryptophan at its end. The chain has TRBV12-3 or TRBV12-4 and TRBJ2-2; the D is unclear. CDR3 size: 11 residues. V gave up 5 bases and J gave up 7 bases, with 5 bases separating them. CDR3 bases: TGTGCCAGCAGTCCGAACGGGGAGCTGTTTTGT. Translating it yields CASSPNGELFC.

With regard to this clonotype: One junction end does not reproduce the germline sequence, and a read error may be involved. The rearrangement uses TRBV5-1 and TRBJ2-6; perhaps TRBD1 as D (6 bases). CDR3 length: 13 residues. Germline V gene lookup returns CDR1 SGHRS and CDR2 YFSETQ. Written as DNA, the CDR3 is TGCGCCAGCTCGTGGCTGGGGGCCAGCGTCCTGACTTTC. It translates to CASSWLGASVLTF.

This clonotype was counted many times. The rearrangement joins TRBV24-1 to TRBJ2-7; TRBD1 might be the D (7 bases). The CDR3 extends over 15 amino acids. Germline V CDR1 and CDR2: KGHDR, SFDVKD. V lost 2 bases to trimming and J lost 3 bases, with 13 bases between them. For the CDR3, the DNA is TGTGCCACCAGTGATTCAGGGGGGCGCCTCTACGAGCAGTACTTC. Amino acid sequence: CATSDSGGRLYEQYF.

This clonotype was observed once. This chain joins TRBV7-9 and TRBJ1-1, with no clear D. Germline CDR1 is SEHNR and CDR2 is FQNEAQ (reference sequence). The V end lost 5 bases, the J end lost 7 bases, and 17 bases lay between the germline ends. The CDR3 is 14 residues long. The CDR3 DNA sequence: TGTGCCAGCAGCCCCACCGCCGGACTCAATGAAGCTTTCTTT. This gives the protein CASSPTAGLNEAFF.

This clonotype appeared a few times. The chain joins TRBV20-1 to TRBJ1-4; D gene ambiguous. The CDR3 consists of 9 residues. Per germline, CDR1 DFQATT and CDR2 SNEGSKA (reference sequence). Trimming removed 0 bases from V and 10 bases from J, with 0 bases in between. DNA for the CDR3: TGCAGTGCTAGAGAAAAACTGTTTTTT. Protein product: CSAREKLFF.

This clonotype was observed at least ten times. V is TRBV7-9 and J is TRBJ2-2; no clear D gene. The CDR3 is made up of 14 amino acids. Between the trimmed V and J ends, which lost 4 bases and 4 bases, there was a span of 10 bases. Germline CDR1 reads SEHNR; CDR2 reads FQNEAQ (reference sequence). The CDR3 region is CASSSPETTGELFF. The CDR3 bases are TGTGCCAGCAGCTCACCCGAGACCACCGGGGAGCTGTTTTTT.

This clonotype was detected many times. The chain is built from TRBV19 and TRBJ1-2, with D perhaps TRBD1 (5 bases). The ends were cut back, 1 base at V and 6 bases at J, with 18 bases in the middle. Germline V gene data show CDR1 as LNHDA and CDR2 as SQIVND (reference sequence). The CDR3 totals 16 residues. DNA of the CDR3: TGTGCCAGTAGTATAGTCCCCGCAGGGCATCGAGATGGCTACACCTTC. Translated: CASSIVPAGHRDGYTF. Based on the CDR3 plus reference TRBV19 and TRBJ1-2, the full variable domain is DGGITQSPKYLFRKEGQNVTLSCEQNLNHDAMYWYRQDPGQGLRLIYYSQIVNDFQKGDIAEGYSVSREKKESFPLTVTSAQKNPTAFYLCASSIVPAGHRDGYTFGSGTRLTVV.

The table lists this clonotype with many counts. This chain links TRBV24-1 with TRBJ1-1, with D possibly matching TRBD1 (5 bases). CDR3 size: 13 residues. The V gene lost 7 bases and the J gene lost 1 base, with 9 bases spanning the gap. Germline-derived CDR1 and CDR2 are KGHDR and SFDVKD. CDR3 region: CATRTTGNTEAFF. CDR3 nucleotide sequence: TGTGCCACCAGGACAACAGGGAACACTGAAGCTTTCTTT.

V gene TRBV20-1 combines with J gene TRBJ2-6, with D possibly being TRBD2 (6 bases). Germline V lookup: CDR1 DFQATT, CDR2 SNEGSKA (reference sequence). Trimming pared 7 bases from V and 0 bases from J, leaving 10 bases between. This CDR3 has 14 amino acids. In DNA form, the CDR3 reads TGCAGTGATTTGCGGGACTCTGGGGCCAACGTCCTGACTTTC. Translation gives CSDLRDSGANVLTF.

The chain joins TRBV7-2 to TRBJ2-1; 9 bases are shared with TRBD1. Trimming took 5 bases from V and 5 from J; bases not matched to a gene: 1. The CDR3 covers 13 residues. Germline CDR1 and CDR2: SGHTA and FQGNSA. The CDR3: CASSRDRDNEQFF. The CDR3 nucleotides read TGTGCCAGCAGCCGGGACAGGGACAATGAGCAGTTCTTC.

The gene calls are TRBV13 and TRBJ1-5; D might be TRBD1 (6 bases). Germline CDR1 PRHDT, CDR2 FYEKMQ (reference sequence). V lost 4 bases and J 0 bases, leaving 13 bases between the germline ends. This CDR3 has 16 residues. The CDR3 region is CASSSGTIDSNQPQHF. The CDR3 DNA reads as TGTGCCAGCAGCTCCGGGACAATCGATAGCAATCAGCCCCAGCATTTT.

The chain uses TRBV7-9 and TRBJ2-7; D could derive from TRBD1 or TRBD2 (6 bases each). The germline CDR1 and CDR2 sequences are SEHNR and FQNEAQ (reference sequence). The germline V and J ends were trimmed by 2 bases and 5 bases, with 22 bases remaining between them. There are 17 residues in the CDR3. CDR3 bases: TGTGCCAGCAGCTTATTTCTTGGCGGACCCGGGGGCAACGAGCAGTACTTC. Translated, it gives CASSLFLGGPGGNEQYF.

There are a few counts of this clonotype. V and J are TRBV12-3 or TRBV12-4 and TRBJ1-1; 7 bases line up with TRBD1. V lost 5 bases and J lost 5; bases outside the gene matches: 8. The CDR3 is made up of 14 amino acids. As DNA, the CDR3 is TGTGCCAGCAGTATGGGACAGCAAATGACTGAAGCTTTCTTT. Translation: CASSMGQQMTEAFF.

This clonotype showed up many times. The V call is TRBV29-1, the J call TRBJ1-2, with a possible D match to TRBD1 (6 bases). The V gene lost 5 bases and the J gene lost 3 bases, with 22 bases spanning the gap. Germline lookup yields CDR1 SQVTM and CDR2 ANQGSEA. The CDR3 consists of 16 residues. CDR3 in amino acids: CSVRGLGGLDDYGYTF. CDR3 coding DNA: TGCAGCGTTCGGGGGTTGGGGGGGCTTGATGACTATGGCTACACCTTC.

This clonotype was counted ten times or more. The chain is built from TRBV19 and TRBJ1-1, with D possibly being TRBD1 (6 bases). The CDR3 runs to 16 residues. V shed 4 bases and J shed 0 bases, with 15 bases lying between them. Looked up from germline, CDR1 is LNHDA and CDR2 is SQIVND (reference sequence). DNA for the CDR3: TGTGCCAGTAGTAAGACAGGTTATACCTTGAACACTGAAGCTTTCTTT. This encodes CASSKTGYTLNTEAFF.

The chain links TRBV25-1 to TRBJ1-2; TRBD1 matches at 8 bases. V shed 2 bases and J 8 bases; nucleotides not matched to a gene: 7. This CDR3 has 14 residues. CDR1 is MGHDK and CDR2 is SYGVNS in the germline V gene. CDR3 amino acids: CASSEVGTGLGYTF. The CDR3, as DNA: TGTGCCAGCAGTGAAGTGGGGACAGGCCTGGGCTACACCTTC.

The rearrangement links TRBV20-1 to TRBJ1-4; D not resolved. This CDR3 has 13 residues. V was cut by 2 bases and J by 1 base, with 5 bases left in between. Germline CDR1 and CDR2: DFQATT and SNEGSKA (reference sequence). CDR3 amino acids: CSARSGTNEKLFF. The CDR3 DNA reads TGCAGTGCTAGATCGGGAACTAATGAAAAACTGTTTTTT.